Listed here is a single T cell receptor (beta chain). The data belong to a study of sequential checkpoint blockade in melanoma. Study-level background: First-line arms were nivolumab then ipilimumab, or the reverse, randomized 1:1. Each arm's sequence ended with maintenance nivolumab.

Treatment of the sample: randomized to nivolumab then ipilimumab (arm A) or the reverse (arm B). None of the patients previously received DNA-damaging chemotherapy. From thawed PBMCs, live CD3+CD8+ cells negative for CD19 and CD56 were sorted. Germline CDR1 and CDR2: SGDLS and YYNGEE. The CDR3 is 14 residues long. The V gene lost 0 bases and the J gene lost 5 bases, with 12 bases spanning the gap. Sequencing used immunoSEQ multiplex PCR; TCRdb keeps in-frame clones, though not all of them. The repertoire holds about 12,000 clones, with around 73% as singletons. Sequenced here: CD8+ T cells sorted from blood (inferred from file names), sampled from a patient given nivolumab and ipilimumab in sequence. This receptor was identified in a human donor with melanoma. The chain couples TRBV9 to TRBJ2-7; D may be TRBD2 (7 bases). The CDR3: CASSVVGGVDEQYF. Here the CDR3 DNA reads TGTGCCAGCAGCGTAGTAGGGGGGGTCGACGAGCAGTACTTC.